This T cell receptor beta chain originates from a study of T cell changes during pregnancy in multiple sclerosis. The V gene's germline CDR1 is LNHDA and CDR2 SQIVND (reference sequence). V lost 1 base and J lost 6; bases outside the gene matches: 2. The CDR3 loop spans 14 amino acids. Libraries were prepared by immunoSEQ multiplex PCR; TCRdb keeps only in-frame clonotypes and omits some of them. The table lists approximately 130,000 clones, over 85% of them singletons. The chain links TRBV19 to TRBJ2-1; 8 nucleotides match TRBD2. The sequencing here drew on peripheral blood, taken before pregnancy. The clonotype was recovered from a female donor with multiple sclerosis, enrolled in a pregnancy study. For the CDR3, the DNA is TGTGCCAGTAGTATAGTCACTAGCGGCAATGAGCAGTTCTTC. The encoded protein is CASSIVTSGNEQFF.